Listed below are T cell receptor beta chains from one sample, sequenced in a study of T cells in localized non-small cell lung cancer. TCRdb's table, derived via immunoSEQ multiplex PCR, lists solely in-frame clones and lacks some. The data contain approximately 2,500 clones, around 21% of them singletons. Sequenced here: lung tumor tissue, sampled before any cancer treatment. These receptors were obtained from a man aged 40-75 years with stage II lung adenocarcinoma. Both conserved end residues are part of each CDR3. The D gene is left open where the match is weak. Size tells how often a clone was seen (once, few, many) or the class of an expanded clone, and some rows leave it out.

clone_size: NA
j_call: TRBJ1-1
d_call: TRBD1
v_call: TRBV6-8
cdr3_nt: TGTGCCAGCAGTTACTCGAGGGGGCAGGGGACTGAAGCTTTCTTT
cdr3_aa: CASSYSRGQGTEAFF

clone_size: few
j_call: TRBJ1-5
d_call: NA
v_call: TRBV11-3
cdr3_nt: TGTGCCAGCAGCCCCGTGGGGGGTCCAGAGTTGCCCCAGCATTTT
cdr3_aa: CASSPVGGPELPQHF

clone_size: medium-sized
j_call: TRBJ1-4
d_call: NA
v_call: TRBV6-8
cdr3_nt: TGTGCCAGCAGTTACTCGATCTCGGCGCGGGCAGGGAATGAAAAACTGTTTTTT
cdr3_aa: CASSYSISARAGNEKLFF

clone_size: NA
j_call: TRBJ1-1
d_call: NA
v_call: TRBV6-8
cdr3_nt: TGTGCCAGCAGAGACGTGATCACTGAAGCTTTCTTT
cdr3_aa: CASRDVITEAFF

clone_size: NA
j_call: TRBJ1-3
d_call: NA
v_call: TRBV6-8
cdr3_nt: TGTGCCAGCAGTTACCTCGGAAACACCATATATTTT
cdr3_aa: CASSYLGNTIYF

clone_size: few
j_call: TRBJ1-1
d_call: NA
v_call: TRBV11-3
cdr3_nt: TGTGCCAGCAGCGCCCGGATGGGACGGAACACTGAAGCTTTCTTT
cdr3_aa: CASSARMGRNTEAFF

clone_size: few
j_call: TRBJ2-3
d_call: NA
v_call: TRBV9
cdr3_nt: TGTGCCAGCAGCGTGGAACCTAGCACAGATACGCAGTATTTT
cdr3_aa: CASSVEPSTDTQYF

clone_size: medium-sized
j_call: TRBJ2-7
d_call: NA
v_call: TRBV7-6
cdr3_nt: TGTGCCAGCAGCTTTGGTAGGGACATTGGGAACGAGCAGTACTTC
cdr3_aa: CASSFGRDIGNEQYF

clone_size: NA
j_call: TRBJ1-2
d_call: NA
v_call: TRBV6-8
cdr3_nt: TGTGCCAGCAGTGATCAAACTGGGATGGACTATGGCTACACCTTC
cdr3_aa: CASSDQTGMDYGYTF

clone_size: NA
j_call: TRBJ1-1
d_call: NA
v_call: TRBV2
cdr3_nt: TGTGCCAGCAACCACCCACAGGGCTTGGGAACTGAAGCTTTCTTT
cdr3_aa: CASNHPQGLGTEAFF

clone_size: NA
j_call: TRBJ1-2
d_call: TRBD1
v_call: TRBV29-1
cdr3_nt: TGCAGCGTGTTGACAGGGAGAGACTATGGCTACACCTTC
cdr3_aa: CSVLTGRDYGYTF

clone_size: NA
j_call: TRBJ2-3
d_call: NA
v_call: TRBV11-3
cdr3_nt: TGTGCCAGCAGCTCGCGTGAGGGACGTATGGGAGATACGCAGTATTTT
cdr3_aa: CASSSREGRMGDTQYF

clone_size: few
j_call: TRBJ2-7
d_call: TRBD1
v_call: TRBV11-3
cdr3_nt: TGTGCCAGCAGCACAAGACAGGGCCCCTACGAGCAGTACTTC
cdr3_aa: CASSTRQGPYEQYF

clone_size: NA
j_call: TRBJ1-5
d_call: TRBD1
v_call: TRBV19
cdr3_nt: TGTGCCAGTAAGGACAGGTCACATAGCAATCAGCCCCAGCATTTT
cdr3_aa: CASKDRSHSNQPQHF

clone_size: NA
j_call: TRBJ2-1
d_call: NA
v_call: TRBV6-8
cdr3_nt: TGTGCCAGCAGTTCTAAGGGACCAAGCTCCTACAATGAGCAGTTCTTC
cdr3_aa: CASSSKGPSSYNEQFF

clone_size: NA
j_call: TRBJ1-2
d_call: NA
v_call: TRBV7-5
cdr3_nt: TGTGCCAGCAGCCGTAGGGGGGCAGGGGGGGGGTATGGCTACACCTTC
cdr3_aa: CASSRRGAGGGYGYTF

clone_size: NA
j_call: TRBJ1-5
d_call: NA
v_call: TRBV6-8
cdr3_nt: TGTGCCACCACGAGGAGGACAGAATTTTATAGCAATCAGCCCCAGCATTTT
cdr3_aa: CATTRRTEFYSNQPQHF

clone_size: few
j_call: TRBJ2-6
d_call: NA
v_call: TRBV9
cdr3_nt: TGTGCCAGCAGCCTCCCAGGTGGGGCCAACGTCCTGACTTTC
cdr3_aa: CASSLPGGANVLTF

clone_size: NA
j_call: TRBJ2-7
d_call: TRBD1
v_call: TRBV28
cdr3_nt: TGTGCCAGCAGCCGGACAGGAAAACCCTACGAGCAGTACTTC
cdr3_aa: CASSRTGKPYEQYF

clone_size: NA
j_call: TRBJ2-7
d_call: TRBD2
v_call: TRBV7-6
cdr3_nt: TGTGCCAGCAGCGAATGGACTAGCGGGGGGACGGACGAGCAGTACTTC
cdr3_aa: CASSEWTSGGTDEQYF

clone_size: medium-sized
j_call: TRBJ1-5
d_call: TRBD1
v_call: TRBV11-3
cdr3_nt: TGTGCCAGCAGCCGCGGGACAGGGGAACGCGGGGGGAAGCCCCAGCATTTT
cdr3_aa: CASSRGTGERGGKPQHF

clone_size: medium-sized
j_call: TRBJ2-7
d_call: NA
v_call: TRBV6-1
cdr3_nt: TGTGCCAGCAGTGAAGGGACAGCGACCCTCGAGCAGTACTTC
cdr3_aa: CASSEGTATLEQYF

clone_size: few
j_call: TRBJ2-2
d_call: TRBD1
v_call: TRBV27
cdr3_nt: TGTGCCAGCAGACGACAGGGGGCGAACACCGGGGAGCTGTTTTTT
cdr3_aa: CASRRQGANTGELFF

clone_size: NA
j_call: TRBJ1-2
d_call: NA
v_call: TRBV19
cdr3_nt: TGTGCCAGTAGTAGACAGAACTATGGCTACACCTTC
cdr3_aa: CASSRQNYGYTF

clone_size: NA
j_call: TRBJ1-2
d_call: NA
v_call: TRBV6-8
cdr3_nt: TGTGCCAGCAGTGGTGCTATTAACTATGGCTACACCTTC
cdr3_aa: CASSGAINYGYTF

clone_size: hyperexpanded
j_call: TRBJ2-3
d_call: NA
v_call: TRBV10-3
cdr3_nt: TGTGCCATCAGTGAGTCGTGGTCGGGGAGCACAGATACGCAGTATTTT
cdr3_aa: CAISESWSGSTDTQYF

clone_size: NA
j_call: TRBJ2-7
d_call: TRBD1
v_call: TRBV6-8
cdr3_nt: TGTGCCAGCAGTCGAGGGACAGACGATCGGTACGAGCAGTACTTC
cdr3_aa: CASSRGTDDRYEQYF